This is a list of T cell receptor beta chains from one sample in a study of blood T cell repertoires in COVID-19. The method was immunoSEQ multiplex PCR; TCRdb's version includes in-frame clones alone and lacks a portion of them. The sample includes hundreds of thousands of clones, approximately 90% of them seen just once. The source material was peripheral blood. The receptors were sampled from a man aged 18-30 years with COVID-19, enrolled during active disease. Both conserved end residues are part of each CDR3. The D gene is left open where the match is weak. Clone size is given for some rows only: seen once, a few or many times, or a class if the clone is expanded.

V	D	size	J	CDR3	DNA
TRBV27	TRBD1	-	TRBJ1-1	CASSLSRDRVIMEAFF	TGTGCCAGCAGTCTGTCCCGGGACAGGGTCATCATGGAAGCTTTCTTT
TRBV2	TRBD2	-	TRBJ2-5	CASSEQGGRETQYF	TGTGCCAGCAGTGAACAGGGCGGGAGAGAGACCCAGTACTTC
TRBV5-1	TRBD1	-	TRBJ2-3	CASSLDPGQGSRDTQYF	TGCGCCAGCAGCTTAGACCCGGGACAGGGGTCAAGAGATACGCAGTATTTT
TRBV2	TRBD2	few	TRBJ2-3	CASSSGLAGAADTQYF	TGTGCCAGCAGTAGTGGGCTAGCGGGGGCGGCAGATACGCAGTATTTT
TRBV3-1/TRBV3-2	-	-	TRBJ1-3	CASSQDLAGTGNTIYF	TGTGCCAGCAGCCAAGATTTGGCAGGGACTGGAAACACCATATATTTT
TRBV5-1	-	once	TRBJ2-3	CASSSYKRADTQYF	TGCGCCAGCAGCTCCTATAAGAGGGCAGATACGCAGTATTTT
TRBV15	TRBD2	-	TRBJ2-1	CATRGLAETNEQFF	TGTGCCACCAGAGGACTAGCCGAAACCAATGAGCAGTTCTTC
TRBV3-1/TRBV3-2	-	-	TRBJ1-2	CASSQGPPLNYGYTF	TGTGCCAGCAGTCAGGGGCCTCCCCTTAACTATGGCTACACCTTC
TRBV6-6	-	few	TRBJ1-3	CASSPSTGVSGNTIYF	TGTGCCAGCAGTCCCTCGACCGGAGTCTCTGGAAACACCATATATTTT
TRBV9	TRBD2	-	TRBJ2-1	CASSVGDGGVKQFF	TGTGCCAGCAGCGTAGGTGACGGGGGGGTGAAGCAGTTCTTC
TRBV3-1/TRBV3-2	-	once	TRBJ2-1	CASSQVFTSSREQFF	TGTGCCAGCAGCCAAGTCTTCACTAGTAGTAGGGAGCAGTTCTTC